Listed here are 22 T cell receptor beta chains from one sample, sequenced in a study of a mutant IDH1 vaccine in newly diagnosed glioma. Some clones are missing from TCRdb's copy, which holds only in-frame ones; the method was immunoSEQ multiplex PCR. Of some 100,000 clones listed, under 90% are singletons. Noted time point: baseline, week 1 (first vaccination visit). This sample's treatment: pre-vaccination baseline after standard-of-care therapy. The sample was PBMCs, taken from a glioma patient treated with radiotherapy, temozolomide or both. Source of these receptors: a woman between 45 and 65 years old with glioma.

This chain links TRBV9 with TRBJ1-5; D perhaps matches TRBD1 (5 bases). Germline assignment: CDR1 SGDLS and CDR2 YYNGEE. Trimming pared 2 bases from V and 4 bases from J, leaving 10 bases between. This CDR3 region has 14 residues. This CDR3 is CASSVGTLNQPQHF. For the CDR3, the DNA is TGTGCCAGCAGCGTCGGGACCCTGAATCAGCCCCAGCATTTT.

The chain recombines TRBV27 with TRBJ2-1; either TRBD1 or TRBD2 may fit D (5 bases each). The germline V and J ends were trimmed by 6 bases and 4 bases, with 10 bases remaining between them. Germline-derived CDR1 and CDR2 are MNHEY and SMNVEV (reference sequence). The CDR3 spans 13 residues. For the CDR3, the DNA is TGTGCCAGCAGCCTTGGGGGTTACAATGAGCAGTTCTTC. Residues: CASSLGGYNEQFF.

V is TRBV4-1 and J is TRBJ2-7; 8 positions agree with TRBD2. The CDR3 contains 17 residues. Germline values: CDR1 MGHRA, CDR2 YSYEKL. The J segment lost 2 bases and the V segment lost 0 bases, leaving 9 bases of the junction unmatched. CDR3 sequence reads: CASSQDPRGGHTYEQYF. CDR3 nucleotides: TGCGCCAGCAGCCAAGATCCCCGGGGGGGACATACCTACGAGCAGTACTTC.

The rearrangement joins TRBV7-9 to TRBJ2-7; 9 bases align to TRBD1. Germline trimming cut 3 bases from V and 0 bases from J; bases unmatched to any gene: 9. The CDR3 totals 17 residues. Germline V gene sequence: CDR1 SEHNR, CDR2 FQNEAQ (reference sequence). The CDR3 spells CASSLDRGSPLSYEQYF. The CDR3 nucleotides read TGTGCCAGCAGCTTGGACAGGGGATCCCCTCTCTCCTACGAGCAGTACTTC.

This clone appeared a few times. The chain is built from TRBV4-2 and TRBJ2-1; the match to TRBD2 covers 11 bases. Germline lookup yields CDR1 LGHNA and CDR2 YNFKEQ. CDR3 length: 16 amino acids. J lost 2 bases, V lost 0 bases, and 0 bases had no gene match. In DNA, the CDR3 is TGTGCCAGCAGCCAAGATAGCGGGGGGGCCTACAATGAGCAGTTCTTC. Translated, it gives CASSQDSGGAYNEQFF.

The V gene is TRBV5-8, the J gene TRBJ1-3; 8 bases are a match to TRBD1. V lost 8 bases, J lost 4 bases, and 5 bases stayed unmatched. Germline lookup yields CDR1 SGHTS and CDR2 YDEGEE. The CDR3 has 13 residues. The CDR3 region is CASTGQGGNTIYF. CDR3 in DNA: TGTGCCAGTACCGGACAGGGAGGAAACACCATATATTTT.

This clone was seen just once. The chain is built from TRBV5-1 and TRBJ2-7; D may match TRBD1 or TRBD2 (6 bases each). Germline loops: CDR1 SGHRS, CDR2 YFSETQ. Trimming shortened V by 0 bases and J by 3 bases, and 10 bases separated the two germline ends. The CDR3 loop spans 14 amino acids. In DNA, the CDR3 is TGCGCCAGCAGCTTGGGTGGAGGGGGCTACGAGCAGTACTTC. This translates into CASSLGGGGYEQYF.

This chain connects TRBV5-6 to TRBJ1-2; unclear D gene. V was shortened by 1 base and J by 4 bases, with 14 bases between the two germline ends. In germline, CDR1 is SGHDT, CDR2 YYEEEE. This CDR3 is 15 amino acids long. CDR3 region: CASSLRIGEIYGYTF. In nucleotides, the CDR3 is TGTGCCAGCAGCTTGAGAATTGGGGAAATCTATGGCTACACCTTC.

Only one count was recorded for this clone. J is TRBJ1-2 and V is TRBV7-2; D gene uncertain. V was shortened by 1 base and J by 4 bases, with 10 bases between the two germline ends. CDR1 and CDR2 from the germline V gene are SGHTA and FQGNSA. The CDR3 consists of 14 residues. The CDR3 sequence: CASSLERTSYGYTF. CDR3 DNA: TGTGCCAGCAGCTTAGAGAGGACCTCCTATGGCTACACCTTC.

The chain combines TRBV6-5 with TRBJ1-5, with D unresolved. The V gene's germline CDR1 is MNHEY and CDR2 SVGAGI. CDR3 length equals 14 residues. Trimming pared 4 bases from V and 0 bases from J, leaving 7 bases between. The CDR3 loop is CASSSAGSNQPQHF. The CDR3 DNA reads TGTGCCAGCAGTTCGGCCGGTAGCAATCAGCCCCAGCATTTT.

V usage is TRBV18 and J usage is TRBJ1-6, with D maybe TRBD1 (6 bases). V lost 4 bases to trimming and J lost 10 bases, with 11 bases between them. This CDR3 is 13 amino acids long. Germline lookup yields CDR1 KGHSH and CDR2 LQKENI. The CDR3 DNA is TGTGCCAGCTCACGGGAGGGGGACTCACCCCTCCACTTT. Translating it yields CASSREGDSPLHF.

This clone appeared once. V is TRBV19 and J is TRBJ1-1; D ambiguous. Trimming stripped 3 bases from V and 2 bases from J, with 10 bases between. The germline CDR1 and CDR2 sequences are LNHDA and SQIVND (reference sequence). There are 14 residues in the CDR3. The CDR3 sequence: CASSMDWGNTEAFF. CDR3 DNA: TGTGCCAGTAGTATGGACTGGGGAAACACTGAAGCTTTCTTT.

The chain links TRBV5-1 to TRBJ1-4; perhaps TRBD1 as D (5 bases). CDR1 is SGHRS, CDR2 YFSETQ, per germline. V was pared by 3 bases and J by 6 bases, with 15 bases between. The CDR3 length is 15 residues. The CDR3 DNA sequence: TGCGCCAGCAGCTACCTAGTCGGGGGGGATGAAAAACTGTTTTTT. Residues: CASSYLVGGDEKLFF. Based on the CDR3 plus reference TRBV5-1 and TRBJ1-4, the full variable domain is KAGVTQTPRYLIKTRGQQVTLSCSPISGHRSVSWYQQTPGQGLQFLFEYFSETQRNKGNFPGRFSGRQFSNSRSEMNVSTLELGDSALYLCASSYLVGGDEKLFFGSGTQLSVL.

The rearrangement links TRBV18 to TRBJ1-2; TRBD1 aligns across 7 bases. CDR3 length equals 15 residues. V lost 3 bases and J lost 0; bases outside the gene matches: 4. Germline V gene lookup returns CDR1 KGHSH and CDR2 LQKENI. This CDR3 reads CASSPEDRPNYGYTF. The CDR3 DNA sequence: TGTGCCAGCTCACCGGAGGACAGGCCTAACTATGGCTACACCTTC. Full variable domain (outside the CDR3, taken from reference TRBV18 and TRBJ1-2): NAGVMQNPRHLVRRRGQEARLRCSPMKGHSHVYWYRQLPEEGLKFMVYLQKENIIDESGMPKERFSAEFPKEGPSILRIQQVVRGDSAAYFCASSPEDRPNYGYTFGSGTRLTVV.

The V call is TRBV28, the J call TRBJ2-7, with 7 bases that match TRBD1. With V trimmed by 5 bases and J by 2 bases, 6 bases remained unmatched. CDR1 and CDR2 (germline): MDHEN, SYDVKM. The CDR3 runs to 14 residues. The CDR3 DNA sequence: TGTGCCAGCAGTGGCCGGGACAGAGCCTACGAGCAGTACTTC. Encoded protein: CASSGRDRAYEQYF.

In its sample, this clone was seen once. The rearrangement links TRBV11-1 to TRBJ1-6; D ambiguous. V lost 5 bases, J lost 7 bases, and 12 bases lay in between. The CDR3 is 14 residues long. CDR1 is SGHAT and CDR2 is FQDESV in the germline V gene (reference sequence). This CDR3 reads CASSPRGENSPLHF. CDR3 coding DNA: TGTGCCAGCAGCCCTCGTGGTGAGAATTCACCCCTCCACTTT. Supplemented by reference TRBV11-1 and TRBJ1-6, the full variable domain reads EAEVAQSPRYKITEKSQAVAFWCDPISGHATLYWYRQILGQGPELLVQFQDESVVDDSQLPKDRFSAERLKGVDSTLKIQPAELGDSAMYLCASSPRGENSPLHFGNGTRLTVT.

The genes are TRBV19 and TRBJ1-2; D ambiguous. The V gene's germline CDR1 is LNHDA and CDR2 SQIVND (reference sequence). V lost 9 bases to trimming and J lost 2 bases, with 19 bases between them. The CDR3 length is 15 residues. CDR3 coding DNA: TGTGCCAGCCACGCTGGAGGAGCTAAAAACTATGGCTACACCTTC. As protein: CASHAGGAKNYGYTF. Full variable domain (missing parts from reference TRBV19 and TRBJ1-2): DGGITQSPKYLFRKEGQNVTLSCEQNLNHDAMYWYRQDPGQGLRLIYYSQIVNDFQKGDIAEGYSVSREKKESFPLTVTSAQKNPTAFYLCASHAGGAKNYGYTFGSGTRLTVV.

V and J are TRBV18 and TRBJ1-1; TRBD1 agrees at 7 bases. The CDR3 loop spans 14 amino acids. Looked up from germline, CDR1 is KGHSH and CDR2 is LQKENI. J lost 1 base, V lost 6 bases, and 5 bases had no gene match. CDR3 nucleotides: TGTGCCAGCTCCCACAGGGGCCCGAACACTGAAGCTTTCTTT. This translates into CASSHRGPNTEAFF.

This sequence joins TRBV9 and TRBJ2-3, with unresolved D. CDR3 size: 12 residues. CDR1 and CDR2 (germline): SGDLS, YYNGEE. Trimming left V 2 bases short and J 0 bases short, with 1 base between. Written as DNA, the CDR3 is TGTGCCAGCAGCGTTAGCACAGATACGCAGTATTTT. The encoded protein is CASSVSTDTQYF. Using reference TRBV9 and TRBJ2-3 for the parts outside the CDR3, the full variable domain is DSGVTQTPKHLITATGQRVTLRCSPRSGDLSVYWYQQSLDQGLQFLIQYYNGEERAKGNILERFSAQQFPDLHSELNLSSLELGDSALYFCASSVSTDTQYFGPGTRLTVL.

This chain links TRBV4-2 with TRBJ2-7, with 8 bases fitting TRBD2. V shed 0 bases and J 3 bases; nucleotides not matched to a gene: 4. Per the germline V gene, CDR1 is LGHNA and CDR2 is YNFKEQ. This CDR3 is 15 amino acids long. CDR3 protein: CASSQEGSGGYEQYF. CDR3 in DNA: TGTGCCAGCAGCCAAGAAGGGAGCGGGGGCTACGAGCAGTACTTC.

The rearrangement links TRBV18 to TRBJ1-2; D is ambiguous. Trimming shortened V by 2 bases and J by 3 bases, and 10 bases separated the two germline ends. This CDR3 region has 14 residues. Germline assignment: CDR1 KGHSH and CDR2 LQKENI. The CDR3 DNA reads TGTGCCAGCTCACCAAATCCCGGGGACTATGGCTACACCTTC. Protein sequence: CASSPNPGDYGYTF.

The chain carries TRBV29-1 and TRBJ2-7; TRBD1 is a possible D gene (8 bases). Germline V gene lookup returns CDR1 SQVTM and CDR2 ANQGSEA. The CDR3 sequence is 15 residues long. CDR3 residues: CRGGGGQAANYEQYF. The CDR3 DNA is TGCAGGGGGGGAGGGGGACAGGCTGCTAACTACGAGCAGTACTTC.